This T cell receptor beta chain was captured in a study of blood T cells in healthy people across ages. Then a second PCR, running roughly 7 to 12 cycles, was carried out with a sample-barcoded 5' primer and a J-beta primer mix. TCRdb processed the 5' RACE reads anew with MiXCR; each CDR3 protein has one entry. The sample yields nearly 800,000 distinct CDR3 sequences, 20% to 25% seen once. The germline gives CDR1 SQVTM, CDR2 ANQGSEA. With V trimmed by 4 bases and J by 4 bases, 5 bases remained unmatched. This CDR3 contains 13 residues. This clonotype has more than one count but fewer than ten. These data are also associated with another study on T cells of mothers and their children.

This TCR was sampled from a boy aged 5-17 years in good health. Sequenced material: blood. The chain is built from TRBV29-1 and TRBJ1-2; 8 positions agree with TRBD1. CDR3 loop: CSVGPGGSYGYTF. Here the CDR3 DNA reads TGCAGCGTTGGGCCAGGGGGCTCCTATGGCTACACCTTC.